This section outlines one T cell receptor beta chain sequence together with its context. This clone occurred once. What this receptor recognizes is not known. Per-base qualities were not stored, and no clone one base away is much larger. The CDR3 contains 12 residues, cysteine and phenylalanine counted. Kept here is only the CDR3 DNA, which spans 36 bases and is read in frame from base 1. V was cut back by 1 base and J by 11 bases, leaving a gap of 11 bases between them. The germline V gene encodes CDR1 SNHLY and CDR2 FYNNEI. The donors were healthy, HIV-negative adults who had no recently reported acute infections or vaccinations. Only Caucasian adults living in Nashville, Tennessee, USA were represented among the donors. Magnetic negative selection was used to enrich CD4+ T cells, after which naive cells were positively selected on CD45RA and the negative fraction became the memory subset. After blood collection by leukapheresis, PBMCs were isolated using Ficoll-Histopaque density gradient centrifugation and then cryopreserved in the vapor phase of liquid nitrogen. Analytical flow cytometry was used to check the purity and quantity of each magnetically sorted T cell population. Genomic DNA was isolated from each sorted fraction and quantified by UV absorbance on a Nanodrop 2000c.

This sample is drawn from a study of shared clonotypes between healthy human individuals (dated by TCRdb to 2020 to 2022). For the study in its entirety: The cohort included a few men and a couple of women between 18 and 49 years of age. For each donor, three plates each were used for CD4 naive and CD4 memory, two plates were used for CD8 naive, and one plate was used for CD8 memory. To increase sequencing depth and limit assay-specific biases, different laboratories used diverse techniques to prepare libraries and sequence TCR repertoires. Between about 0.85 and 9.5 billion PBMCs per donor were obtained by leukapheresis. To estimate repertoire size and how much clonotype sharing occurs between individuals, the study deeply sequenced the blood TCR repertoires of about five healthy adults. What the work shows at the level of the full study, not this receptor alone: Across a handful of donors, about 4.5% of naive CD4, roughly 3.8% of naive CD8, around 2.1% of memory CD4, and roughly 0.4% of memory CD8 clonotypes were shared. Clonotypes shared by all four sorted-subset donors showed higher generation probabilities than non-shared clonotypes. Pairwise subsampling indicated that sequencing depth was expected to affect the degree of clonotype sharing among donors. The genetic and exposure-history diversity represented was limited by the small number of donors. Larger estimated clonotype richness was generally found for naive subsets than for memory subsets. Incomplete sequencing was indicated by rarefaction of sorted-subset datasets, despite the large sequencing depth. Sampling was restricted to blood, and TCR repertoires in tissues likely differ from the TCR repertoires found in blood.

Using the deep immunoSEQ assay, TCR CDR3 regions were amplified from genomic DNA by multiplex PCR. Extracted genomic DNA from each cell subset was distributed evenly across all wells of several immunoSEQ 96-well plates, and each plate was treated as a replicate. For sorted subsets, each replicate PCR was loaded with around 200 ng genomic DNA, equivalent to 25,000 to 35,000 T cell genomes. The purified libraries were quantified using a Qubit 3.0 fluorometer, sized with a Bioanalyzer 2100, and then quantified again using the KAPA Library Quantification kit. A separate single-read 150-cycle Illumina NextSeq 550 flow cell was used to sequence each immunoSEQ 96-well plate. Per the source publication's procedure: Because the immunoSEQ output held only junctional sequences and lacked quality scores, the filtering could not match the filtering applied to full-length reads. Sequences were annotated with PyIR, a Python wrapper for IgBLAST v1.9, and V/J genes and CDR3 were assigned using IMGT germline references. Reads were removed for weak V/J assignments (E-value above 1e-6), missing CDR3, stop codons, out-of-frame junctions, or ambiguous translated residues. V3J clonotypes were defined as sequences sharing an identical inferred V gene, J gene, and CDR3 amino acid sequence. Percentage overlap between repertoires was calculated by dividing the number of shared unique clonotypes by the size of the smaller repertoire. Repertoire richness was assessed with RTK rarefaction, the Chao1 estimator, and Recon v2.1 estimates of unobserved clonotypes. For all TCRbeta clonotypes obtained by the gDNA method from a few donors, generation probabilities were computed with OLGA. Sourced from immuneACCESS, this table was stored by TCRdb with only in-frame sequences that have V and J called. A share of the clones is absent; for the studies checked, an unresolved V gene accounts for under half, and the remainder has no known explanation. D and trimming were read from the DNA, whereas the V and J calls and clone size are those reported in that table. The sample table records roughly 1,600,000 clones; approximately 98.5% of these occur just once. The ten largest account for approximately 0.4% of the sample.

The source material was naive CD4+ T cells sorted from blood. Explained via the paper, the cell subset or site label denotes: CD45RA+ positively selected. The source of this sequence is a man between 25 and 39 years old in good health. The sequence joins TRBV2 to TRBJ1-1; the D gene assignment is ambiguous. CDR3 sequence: CASSEDMGSAFF. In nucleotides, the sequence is TGTGCCAGCAGTGAAGACATGGGGTCGGCTTTCTTT.